This T cell receptor (beta chain) was captured by sequencing in a study of blood T cell repertoires in COVID-19. The germline gives CDR1 LGHDT, CDR2 YNNKEL (reference sequence). Trimming left V 5 bases short and J 3 bases short, with 13 bases between. The CDR3 has 14 amino acids. Authors' methods: How many nucleated cells were present was estimated from reference gene primer amplification. TCRdb's copy holds only in-frame clones and misses some; the assay was immunoSEQ multiplex PCR. Clone size and the V and J calls come from that table; the DNA yielded D and trimming. Of 130,000 to 150,000 clones in the sample, about four fifths are singletons; the top ten hold approximately 5.2%.

The V and J genes are TRBV3-1 (or the pseudogene TRBV3-2) and TRBJ1-1, with D perhaps matching TRBD1 (5 bases). This TCR came from a woman aged 70-85 years with COVID-19, enrolled during active disease. Sequencing used peripheral blood. For the CDR3, the DNA is TGTGCCAGCAGCGCCGGGGGACCCTACACTGAAGCTTTCTTT. Its translation: CASSAGGPYTEAFF.